A selection of T cell receptor beta chains follows, all from one sample in a study of beta chain features in type 1 diabetes. Method: immunoSEQ multiplex PCR; TCRdb's copy keeps in-frame clones and lacks some. The sample lists 300,000 or so clones, about a tenth occurring once. Sample: central memory CD4+ T cells from blood. The source of these receptors is a man between 25 and 39 years old with type 1 diabetes. The CDR3 runs from the conserved cysteine through the conserved F or W. The D gene is left open where the match is weak. Only some rows state a clone size, as once, few, many or a class for expanded clones.

D,size,J,length,V,DNA,CDR3
TRBD1,NA,TRBJ2-3,14,TRBV9,TGTGCCAGCAGCGGCGGACAGGGAAGAGATACGCAGTATTTT,CASSGGQGRDTQYF
NA,few,TRBJ2-5,15,TRBV4-1,TGCGCCAGCAGCCAAGATCCAGGGGGGGTGGAGACCCAGTACTTC,CASSQDPGGVETQYF
NA,few,TRBJ1-5,12,TRBV2,TGTGCCAGCAGTGGGGAGGGTCAGCCCCAGCATTTT,CASSGEGQPQHF
TRBD1,NA,TRBJ1-1,15,TRBV29-1,TGCAGCGTAGTCCCGGGACAGGGACTGAACACTGAAGCTTTCTTT,CSVVPGQGLNTEAFF
TRBD1,few,TRBJ2-6,17,TRBV18,TGTGCCAGCTCATGGACAGGGGAAGACTCTGGGGCCAACGTCCTGACTTTC,CASSWTGEDSGANVLTF
NA,NA,TRBJ1-1,16,TRBV6-6,TGTGCCAGCAGTTACATAGGGGGAGGAATGAACACTGAAGCTTTCTTT,CASSYIGGGMNTEAFF
TRBD2,NA,TRBJ2-5,16,TRBV6-5,TGTGCCAGCAGTTACTCGTTCGGGGTAGCGGGGGAGACCCAGTACTTC,CASSYSFGVAGETQYF
NA,NA,TRBJ1-2,14,TRBV28,TGTGCCAGCAGTTTATATGGGGCTAACTATGGCTACACCTTC,CASSLYGANYGYTF
NA,few,TRBJ1-6,14,TRBV9,TGTGCCAGCAGAGAGGGACAATTTAATTCACCCCTCCACTTT,CASREGQFNSPLHF
NA,few,TRBJ2-3,15,TRBV29-1,TGCAGCGATAAAACGTGGCTAGGTGGTCCAGATACGCAGTATTTT,CSDKTWLGGPDTQYF
NA,NA,TRBJ2-1,14,TRBV11-2,TGTGCCAGCAGCTTACTGGGGACCTACAATGAGCAGTTCTTC,CASSLLGTYNEQFF
TRBD2,few,TRBJ2-1,16,TRBV5-6,TGTGCCAGCAGCTGGTACAGCGGGGGGATTTACAATGAGCAGTTCTTC,CASSWYSGGIYNEQFF
NA,NA,TRBJ1-5,13,TRBV19,TGTGCCAGTAGTAGGTCAGGGAATCAGCCCCAGCATTTT,CASSRSGNQPQHF
TRBD1,NA,TRBJ1-1,14,TRBV7-7,TGTGCCAGCAGCCCAGGGACAGACAACACTGAAGCTTTCTTT,CASSPGTDNTEAFF
TRBD1,few,TRBJ2-7,17,TRBV27,TGTGCCAGCAGTACCCCATCCCCGGGACAGAGCTCCTACGAGCAGTACTTC,CASSTPSPGQSSYEQYF
TRBD1,NA,TRBJ1-2,15,TRBV7-2,TGTGCCAGCAGCTTAGGCACAGGGGTTGACTATGGCTACACCTTC,CASSLGTGVDYGYTF
NA,few,TRBJ1-6,17,TRBV23-1,TGCGCCAGCAGTCAATTTGAAGAGGGAGTAAATAATTCACCCCTCCACTTT,CASSQFEEGVNNSPLHF
NA,NA,TRBJ2-7,14,TRBV28,TGTGCCAGCACCTTTTCCGGGAACTCCTACGAGCAGTACTTC,CASTFSGNSYEQYF
NA,few,TRBJ2-1,13,TRBV19,TGTGCCAGTAGGTCAACTTTAAGGGATGAGCAGTTCTTC,CASRSTLRDEQFF
NA,many,TRBJ2-1,13,TRBV29-1,TGCAGCGTTGAAAGGGGGACCTACAATGAGCAGTTCTTC,CSVERGTYNEQFF
NA,NA,TRBJ2-5,11,TRBV5-1,TGCGCCAGCAGCCTTCAAGAGACCCAGTACTTC,CASSLQETQYF
NA,few,TRBJ2-7,13,TRBV2,TGTGCCAGCAGTGTAGGGCCCGGCTACGAGCAGTACTTC,CASSVGPGYEQYF
NA,NA,TRBJ1-4,15,TRBV6-6,TGTGCCAGCAGCCCCGTGCGGGGAGGACGTGAAAAACTGTTTTTT,CASSPVRGGREKLFF
NA,few,TRBJ2-5,15,TRBV9,TGTGCCAGCAGCGTAGATAGGGGCGGTGGAGAGACCCAGTACTTC,CASSVDRGGGETQYF
TRBD1,NA,TRBJ2-7,17,TRBV5-1,TGCGCCAGCAGAGTGAGGGGACAGGGGGAGAAAGACTACGAGCAGTACTTC,CASRVRGQGEKDYEQYF
NA,few,TRBJ2-6,15,TRBV27,TGTGCCAGCAGTTCGGTTCTGGACGGGGCCAACGTCCTGACTTTC,CASSSVLDGANVLTF
NA,NA,TRBJ2-1,15,TRBV7-8,TGTGCCAGCAGCTTATGGGGGGCACTGGGTAATGAGCAGTTCTTC,CASSLWGALGNEQFF
TRBD2,NA,TRBJ2-1,16,TRBV7-9,TGTGCCAGCAGCTTGGGACTAGCGGGGGGCGTCAATGAGCAGTTCTTC,CASSLGLAGGVNEQFF